Following are 7 T cell receptor beta chains from one sample sequenced in a study of T cell repertoires in cytomegalovirus infection (dated by TCRdb to between 2018 and 2021). Sequencing was performed on an Illumina HiSeq 1500. In-frame beta chains were kept once TCRdb had trimmed the public reads at Q25 with fastp and called clones with MiXCR. Every entry covers one CDR3 protein and lists the most common genes and DNA from its rows. Present in this sample are some 390,000 distinct CDR3 sequences, around a sixth of which were seen just once. Clones ranked in the top ten supply 7.5% to 9.5% of the sample. The sample was PBMCs. Source of these receptors: a human donor in good health (CMV status not recorded). Some clones in this sample may be carry-over from other donors' samples.

This clonotype occurred many times. The genes are TRBV7-2 and TRBJ2-5, with 7 bases matching TRBD2. Trimming at V came to 5 bases and at J to 0 bases, leaving 6 bases not matched to a gene. CDR3 length: 15 amino acids. Germline CDR1 SGHTA, CDR2 FQGNSA. The CDR3 loop reads CASSPTGLNQETQYF. The CDR3, as DNA: TGTGCCAGCAGCCCCACGGGACTAAACCAAGAGACCCAGTACTTC.

In this sample, this clonotype turned up a few times. The CDR3 coding sequence is TGTGCCAGTAGTATCGGGGGGACAGGTTATGCGCAGTACTTC. Its translation is CASSIGGTGYAQYF. The chain carries TRBV19 and TRBJ2-7; D may be TRBD1 (8 bases). CDR3 length: 14 amino acids. The V end lost 3 bases, the J end lost 9 bases, and 18 bases lay between the germline ends. CDR1 and CDR2 (germline): LNHDA, SQIVND (reference sequence).

This clonotype has just a few counts. The chain couples TRBV12-3 or TRBV12-4 to TRBJ1-1; 7 bases are shared with TRBD1. The V and J ends lost 8 bases and 1 base, in that order; junction bases with no gene match: 7. CDR3 length: 14 residues. The CDR3 reads CASSTGMGNTEAFF. CDR3 nucleotide sequence: TGTGCCAGCTCGACAGGGATGGGGAACACTGAAGCTTTCTTT.

This clonotype turned up a few times. V and J are TRBV6-2 or TRBV6-3 and TRBJ1-1, with a possible D match to TRBD1 (6 bases). Germline assignment: CDR1 MNHEY and CDR2 SVGEGT. Trimming took off 6 bases at V and 2 bases at J, with 16 bases between the two ends. The CDR3 contains 15 residues. The CDR3 DNA reads as TGTGCCAGCAGAAGGGGGGCTGGAAGAAACACTGAAGCTTTCTTT. This encodes CASRRGAGRNTEAFF.

This clonotype occurred a few times. The chain links TRBV5-6 to TRBJ2-3; 8 bases agree with TRBD2. The CDR3 contains 14 residues. Per the germline V gene, CDR1 is SGHDT and CDR2 is YYEEEE. The junction had 8 bases not matched to a gene; V was cut back by 4 bases and J by 7 bases. The DNA of the CDR3 is TGTGCCAGCAGCACGGGGGGGACCGGGAATACGCAGTATTTT. This codes for CASSTGGTGNTQYF.

This clonotype was detected only a few times. The chain recombines TRBV4-1 with TRBJ2-3, with D uncertain. Trimming cost V 1 base and J 6 bases, with 17 bases left between them. Germline assignment: CDR1 MGHRA and CDR2 YSYEKL. This CDR3 has 16 residues. The CDR3 loop is CASSQGRMIVGDTQYF. In DNA form, the CDR3 reads TGCGCCAGCAGCCAAGGACGAATGATCGTGGGTGATACGCAGTATTTT.

This clonotype was detected a few times. This chain connects TRBV10-3 to TRBJ2-7; 9 positions match TRBD1. CDR3 length equals 17 residues. The germline V gene has CDR1 ENHRY and CDR2 SYGVKD. V trimming: 3 bases; J trimming: 4 bases; junction bases outside the gene matches: 13. The CDR3 loop reads CAISDTTGGRSLYEQYF. For the CDR3, the DNA is TGTGCCATCAGTGACACAACAGGGGGCAGGAGTCTGTACGAGCAGTACTTC.